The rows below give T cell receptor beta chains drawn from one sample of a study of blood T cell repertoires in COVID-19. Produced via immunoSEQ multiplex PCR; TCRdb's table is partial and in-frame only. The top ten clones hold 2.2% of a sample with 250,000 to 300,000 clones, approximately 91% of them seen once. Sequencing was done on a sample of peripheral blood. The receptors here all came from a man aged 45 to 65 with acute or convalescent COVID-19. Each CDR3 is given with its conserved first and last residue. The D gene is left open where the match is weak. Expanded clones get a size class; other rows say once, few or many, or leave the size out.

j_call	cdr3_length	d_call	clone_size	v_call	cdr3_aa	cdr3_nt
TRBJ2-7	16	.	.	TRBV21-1	CASSKRGRDRPYEQYF	TGTGCCAGCAGCAAAAGGGGGCGAGACAGGCCCTACGAGCAGTACTTC
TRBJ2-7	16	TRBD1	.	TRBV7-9	CASSLSEAGGKYEQYF	TGTGCCAGCAGCTTATCTGAGGCAGGGGGCAAGTACGAGCAGTACTTC
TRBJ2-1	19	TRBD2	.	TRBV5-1	CASSTGLAGGPSYSDEQFF	TGCGCCAGCAGCACCGGACTAGCGGGGGGGCCATCTTACTCTGATGAGCAGTTCTTC
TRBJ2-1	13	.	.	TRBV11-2	CASSLDWSSEQFF	TGTGCCAGCAGCTTAGATTGGAGTAGCGAGCAGTTCTTC
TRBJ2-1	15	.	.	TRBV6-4	CASSDGVLSYNEQFF	TGTGCCAGCAGTGACGGAGTTCTCTCCTACAATGAGCAGTTCTTC
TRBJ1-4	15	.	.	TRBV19	CASSRGGTTNEKLFF	TGTGCCAGTTCTCGGGGGGGGACAACTAATGAAAAACTGTTTTTT
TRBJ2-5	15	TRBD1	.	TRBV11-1	CASSLSGTGRETQYF	TGTGCCAGCAGCCTCTCCGGGACAGGCCGGGAGACCCAGTACTTC
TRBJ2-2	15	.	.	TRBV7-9	CASSLQGGANGELFF	TGTGCCAGCAGCTTACAAGGGGGGGCGAACGGGGAGCTGTTTTTT
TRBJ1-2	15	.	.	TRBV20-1	CSASDVKGERYGYTF	TGCAGTGCTAGTGATGTGAAGGGAGAGCGGTATGGCTACACCTTC
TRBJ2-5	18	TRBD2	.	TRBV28	CASSAPRQLAGGRETQYF	TGTGCCAGCAGTGCGCCGAGGCAGTTAGCGGGGGGGCGGGAGACCCAGTACTTC
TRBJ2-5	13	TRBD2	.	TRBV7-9	CASSLGGGETQYF	TGTGCCAGCAGCTTAGGCGGGGGAGAGACCCAGTACTTC
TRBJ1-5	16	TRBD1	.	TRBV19	CASRGWDRTWNQPQHF	TGTGCCAGTAGGGGCTGGGACAGGACTTGGAATCAGCCCCAGCATTTT
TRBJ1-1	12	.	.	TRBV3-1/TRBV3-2	CASSQEGREAFF	TGTGCCAGCAGCCAAGAAGGGAGAGAAGCTTTCTTT
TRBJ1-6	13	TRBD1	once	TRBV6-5	CASTGQGSSPLHF	TGTGCCAGCACCGGACAGGGTAGTTCACCCCTCCACTTT
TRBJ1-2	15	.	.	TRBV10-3	CAISESYGGTDGYTF	TGTGCCATCAGTGAGTCATATGGAGGAACGGATGGCTACACCTTC
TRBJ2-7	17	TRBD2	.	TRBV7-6	CASSPLRAGGSSYEQYF	TGTGCCAGCAGCCCTCTCCGAGCGGGGGGGAGCTCCTACGAGCAGTACTTC
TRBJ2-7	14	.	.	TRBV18	CASSQPGLAYEQYF	TGTGCCAGCTCACAACCGGGACTGGCCTACGAGCAGTACTTC
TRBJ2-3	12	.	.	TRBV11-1	CASSLVRDTQYF	TGTGCCAGCAGCTTAGTCAGAGATACGCAGTATTTT
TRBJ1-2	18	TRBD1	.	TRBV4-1	CASSQARDRGFLDYGYTF	TGCGCCAGCAGCCAAGCCCGGGACAGGGGATTCTTAGACTATGGCTACACCTTC
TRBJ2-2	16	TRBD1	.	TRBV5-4	CASSLPGTGSTGELFF	TGTGCCAGCAGCTTACCCGGGACAGGGAGCACCGGGGAGCTGTTTTTT
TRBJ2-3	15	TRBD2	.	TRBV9	CASSVVSGGTDTQYF	TGTGCCAGCAGCGTAGTTAGCGGGGGCACAGATACGCAGTATTTT
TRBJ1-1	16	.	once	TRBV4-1	CASSHPLAGEGTEAFF	TGCGCCAGCAGCCATCCCTTGGCAGGGGAGGGCACTGAAGCTTTCTTT
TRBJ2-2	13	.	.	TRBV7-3	CASSLAVTGELFF	TGTGCCAGCAGCTTAGCAGTCACCGGGGAGCTGTTTTTT
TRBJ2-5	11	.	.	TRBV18	CASSPSETQYF	TGTGCCAGCTCACCCTCTGAGACCCAGTACTTC
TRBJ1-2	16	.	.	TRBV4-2	CASSQGSAGSDYGYTF	TGTGCCAGCAGCCAAGGTTCGGCGGGGTCGGACTATGGCTACACCTTC
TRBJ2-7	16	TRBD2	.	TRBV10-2	CASTDSGGARTYEQYF	TGCGCCAGCACCGATAGCGGGGGCGCTAGGACCTACGAGCAGTACTTC
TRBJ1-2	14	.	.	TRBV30	CAWSSSPGGDGYTF	TGTGCCTGGAGTTCCTCCCCGGGAGGGGATGGCTACACCTTC
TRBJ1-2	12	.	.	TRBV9	CASSDILYGYTF	TGTGCCAGCAGTGACATCCTTTATGGCTACACCTTC
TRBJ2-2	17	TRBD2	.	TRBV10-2	CASSEPYGGTNTGELFF	TGCGCCAGCAGTGAGCCTTACGGGGGGACGAACACCGGGGAGCTGTTTTTT
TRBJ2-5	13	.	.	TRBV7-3	CASSFSGQETQYF	TGTGCCAGCAGCTTCAGCGGCCAAGAGACCCAGTACTTC
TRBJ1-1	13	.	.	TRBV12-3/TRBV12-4	CASSFMGGTEAFF	TGTGCCAGCAGTTTTATGGGGGGGACTGAAGCTTTCTTT
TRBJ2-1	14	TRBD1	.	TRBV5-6	CASSWEDRAYEQFF	TGTGCCAGCAGCTGGGAGGACAGGGCATATGAGCAGTTCTTC
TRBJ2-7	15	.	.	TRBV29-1	CSVGGSSTVLYEQYF	TGCAGCGTTGGAGGTTCGTCGACGGTACTCTACGAGCAGTACTTC
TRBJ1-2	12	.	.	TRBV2	CASSEVQDGYTF	TGTGCCAGCAGTGAAGTGCAGGATGGCTACACCTTC
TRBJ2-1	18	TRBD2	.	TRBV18	CASSPPEASGGSLDEQFF	TGTGCCAGCTCACCTCCGGAGGCGAGCGGGGGGTCTTTGGATGAGCAGTTCTTC